The clone carrying this TCR beta chain was observed a handful of times. Antigen unknown. The CDR3 extends over 14 amino acids. The V segment lost 2 bases and the J segment 7 bases; nucleotides outside the gene matches: 4. From germline, CDR1 is SEHNR and CDR2 FQNEAQ (reference sequence). These data come from a study of early T cells in non-severe SARS-CoV-2 infection. Attached unique molecular identifiers marked individual cDNA molecules. TCRdb used MiXCR to reprocess the 5' RACE reads, holding one entry per CDR3 protein. This sample has 84,000 or so distinct CDR3 sequences; 11% to 15% occur once, and the top ten carry roughly 9.7%. Study-level findings and limits: Reliance on VDJdb matching favored anti-spike CD8 responses; private and CD4 specificities were missed.

The chain combines TRBV7-9 with TRBJ2-1; 8 positions agree with TRBD2. Material for sequencing was whole blood. This clonotype originated in an adult who was a healthcare worker with PCR-confirmed SARS-CoV-2 infection or an uninfected control (not recorded which). This chain's CDR3 is CASSLSGGPNEQFF. The DNA for the CDR3 is TGTGCCAGCAGCTTATCGGGGGGGCCTAATGAGCAGTTCTTC. Combining the CDR3 with reference TRBV7-9 and TRBJ2-1 gives the whole variable domain DTGVSQNPRHKITKRGQNVTFRCDPISEHNRLYWYRQTLGQGPEFLTYFQNEAQLEKSRLLSDRFSAERPKGSFSTLEIQRTEQGDSAMYLCASSLSGGPNEQFFGPGTRLTVL.